The source of this T cell receptor beta chain is a study of low-dose radiotherapy and immunotherapy resistance in tumors. Study background: Cohort 1 got 0.5 Gy per fraction every 2 weeks, 6.5 Gy in total. Every two weeks, one day ahead of radiation and immunotherapy, cyclophosphamide 200 mg/m2 was given (intravenously).

Both TCRalpha and TCRbeta chains were reverse transcribed with V-gene-specific primers. Amplification, which lasted 20 to 25 PCR cycles, used a constant-region primer and V-primer adapter to amplify TCRs. Isolated mRNA was amplified by in vitro transcription. MiXCR, run by TCRdb on the reads, gives a single entry per CDR3 protein. This table holds around 60,000 distinct CDR3 sequences, 23% found once. As to time point: after trial treatment. Indicated treatment: LDRT plus nivolumab, ipilimumab, low-dose cyclophosphamide and aspirin (RACIN trial). This CDR3 contains 15 residues. V lost 8 bases, J lost 5 bases, and 16 bases lay in between. CDR1 and CDR2 (germline): MNHEY, SVGAGI. As for this clonotype: This probably arose from a read error, given a far larger clone one base away.

This specimen was PBMCs, taken after low-dose radiotherapy plus immunotherapy. The TCR sequence derives from a male donor with prostate cancer. The rearrangement uses TRBV6-5 and TRBJ2-6; D is possibly TRBD1 (5 bases). The CDR3 here is CASHKQESRANVLTF. CDR3 sequence (DNA): TGTGCCAGCCATAAACAGGAATCTAGGGCCAACGTCCTGACTTTC.